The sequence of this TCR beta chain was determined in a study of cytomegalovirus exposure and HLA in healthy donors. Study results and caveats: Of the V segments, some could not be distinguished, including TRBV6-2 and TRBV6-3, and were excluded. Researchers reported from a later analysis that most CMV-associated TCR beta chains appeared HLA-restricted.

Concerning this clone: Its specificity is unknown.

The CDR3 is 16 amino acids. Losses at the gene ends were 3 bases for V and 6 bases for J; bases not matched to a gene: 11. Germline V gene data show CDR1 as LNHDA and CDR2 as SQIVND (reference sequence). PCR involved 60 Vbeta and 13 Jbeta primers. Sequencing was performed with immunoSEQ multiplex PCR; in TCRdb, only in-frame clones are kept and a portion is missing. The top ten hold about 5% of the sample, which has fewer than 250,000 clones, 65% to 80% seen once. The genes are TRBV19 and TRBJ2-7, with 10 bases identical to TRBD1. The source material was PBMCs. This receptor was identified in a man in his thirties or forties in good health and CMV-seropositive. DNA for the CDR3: TGTGCCAGTAGTATGAGTGGGGGGACAGGGGTCGGCGAGCAGTACTTC. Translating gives CASSMSGGTGVGEQYF. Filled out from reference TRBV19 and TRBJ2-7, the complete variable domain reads DGGITQSPKYLFRKEGQNVTLSCEQNLNHDAMYWYRQDPGQGLRLIYYSQIVNDFQKGDIAEGYSVSREKKESFPLTVTSAQKNPTAFYLCASSMSGGTGVGEQYFGPGTRLTVT.